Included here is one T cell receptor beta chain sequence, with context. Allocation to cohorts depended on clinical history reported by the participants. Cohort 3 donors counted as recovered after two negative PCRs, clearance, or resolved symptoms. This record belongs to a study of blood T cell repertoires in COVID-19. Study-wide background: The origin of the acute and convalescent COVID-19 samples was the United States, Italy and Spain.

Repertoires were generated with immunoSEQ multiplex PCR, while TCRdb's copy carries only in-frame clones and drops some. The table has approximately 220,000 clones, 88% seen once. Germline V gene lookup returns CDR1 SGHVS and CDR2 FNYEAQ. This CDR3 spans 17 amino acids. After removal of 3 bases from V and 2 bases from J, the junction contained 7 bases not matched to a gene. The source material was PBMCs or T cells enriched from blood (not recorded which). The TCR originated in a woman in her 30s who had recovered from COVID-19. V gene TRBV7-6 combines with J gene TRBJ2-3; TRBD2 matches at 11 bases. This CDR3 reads CASSFRASGGTTDTQYF. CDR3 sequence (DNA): TGTGCCAGCAGCTTTCGGGCTAGCGGGGGGACCACAGATACGCAGTATTTT.